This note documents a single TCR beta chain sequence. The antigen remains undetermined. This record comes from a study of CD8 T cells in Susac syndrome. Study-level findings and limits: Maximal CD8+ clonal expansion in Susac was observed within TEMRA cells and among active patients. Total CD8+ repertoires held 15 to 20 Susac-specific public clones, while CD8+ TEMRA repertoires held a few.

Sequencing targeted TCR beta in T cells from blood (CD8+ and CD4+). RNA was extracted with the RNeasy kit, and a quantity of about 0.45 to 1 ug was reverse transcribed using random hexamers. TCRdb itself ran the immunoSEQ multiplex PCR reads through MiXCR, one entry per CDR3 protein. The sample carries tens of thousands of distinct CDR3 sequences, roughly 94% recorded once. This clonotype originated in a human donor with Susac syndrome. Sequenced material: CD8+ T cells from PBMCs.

The CDR3 DNA follows: TGTGCCAGCAGCCCAACCAGGGGCCTAAATTACGAGCAGTACTTC. Protein: CASSPTRGLNYEQYF. The rearrangement links TRBV11-2 to TRBJ2-7, with D possibly matching TRBD1 (6 bases). The CDR3 runs to 15 residues. Trimming stripped 5 bases from V and 4 bases from J, with 18 bases between. CDR1 is SGHAT and CDR2 is FQNNGV in the germline V gene. The full variable domain, with the rest looked up from reference TRBV11-2 and TRBJ2-7, is EAGVAQSPRYKIIEKRQSVAFWCNPISGHATLYWYQQILGQGPKLLIQFQNNGVVDDSQLPKDRFSAERLKGVDSTLKIQPAKLEDSAVYLCASSPTRGLNYEQYFGPGTRLTVT.